This record looks at one T cell receptor beta chain sequence and its context. This clone was seen a single time. Its recognized antigen is unknown. No quality values exist for individual bases; no much larger clone is one base distant. From cysteine to phenylalanine, the CDR3 is 13 amino acids long. Only the CDR3 DNA is retained, 39 bases long and in frame from the first base. V loses 6 bases, J loses 5 bases, and the germline ends lie 11 bases apart. CDR1 MNHNY and CDR2 SVGAGI are derived from the germline V gene (reference sequence). These data come from a study of neoadjuvant nivolumab and ipilimumab in lung cancer (dated by TCRdb to 2019 to 2021). In the study overall: Nivolumab was given at 3 mg/kg intravenously on days 1, 15 and 29, and the combination arm added ipilimumab 1 mg/kg on day 1 only. TCR repertoires were compared between pretherapy (baseline) peripheral blood and tumors resected at surgery after neoadjuvant immune checkpoint blockade. Of the roughly 45 patients with operable NSCLC treated in the trial, approximately 23 were randomized to nivolumab monotherapy and 21 to nivolumab plus ipilimumab. Seven patients had matched pretherapy and resected tumor pairs analyzed, with four treated with nivolumab and three with nivolumab plus ipilimumab. The primary trial endpoint was the major pathologic response (MPR) rate in the intention-to-treat population in each study arm.

The paper as a whole reports these results and caveats: Compared with tumor-adjacent uninvolved lung, resected tumors had greater TCR richness and clonality, and increases showed up in more of the dual-therapy-treated tumors. TCR sequencing was performed in a small number of samples. From pretherapy to surgery, tumor T-cell richness and clonality increased in three of three dual-therapy tumors but in only two of four nivolumab-treated tumors. Richness in tumors resected after neoadjuvant therapy showed a positive correlation with pretherapy blood TCR richness (Spearman R = 0.82). No significant correlation was found between TCR clonality and pathologic tumor regression, and only one major-pathologic-response sample was available for the clonality analysis.

Libraries were made using the immunoSEQ multiplex PCR assay. On the study's bioinformatics: Repertoires were summarized by richness and clonality, and significantly expanded and contracted clones were identified between pre- and post-therapy samples. TCRdb provides this immuneACCESS table in a form limited to in-frame rearrangements. Some clones are lacking; in checked studies, under half of them reflect an unresolved V gene, and why the rest are absent is not known. D and trimming come from the DNA, and the V and J calls and clone size come from that table. Present in this sample are about 19,000 clones, more than 75% of which were seen just once. 2% to 2.5% of the sample belongs to the ten largest clones. The time point label, read with the paper, signifies: pretherapy, before neoadjuvant immune checkpoint inhibitors. The samples were taken from NEOSTAR, a phase 2 randomized trial in operable NSCLC that tested neoadjuvant nivolumab or nivolumab plus ipilimumab, followed by surgery.

The material was peripheral blood, obtained before neoadjuvant nivolumab, alone or with ipilimumab. This receptor was identified in an adult with non-small cell lung cancer. The V gene is TRBV6-6 and the J gene is TRBJ2-1; there is no confident call for the D gene. The DNA is as follows: TGTGCCAGCAGAATGGCCAAAGACAATGAGCAGTTCTTC. This is translated as CASRMAKDNEQFF.